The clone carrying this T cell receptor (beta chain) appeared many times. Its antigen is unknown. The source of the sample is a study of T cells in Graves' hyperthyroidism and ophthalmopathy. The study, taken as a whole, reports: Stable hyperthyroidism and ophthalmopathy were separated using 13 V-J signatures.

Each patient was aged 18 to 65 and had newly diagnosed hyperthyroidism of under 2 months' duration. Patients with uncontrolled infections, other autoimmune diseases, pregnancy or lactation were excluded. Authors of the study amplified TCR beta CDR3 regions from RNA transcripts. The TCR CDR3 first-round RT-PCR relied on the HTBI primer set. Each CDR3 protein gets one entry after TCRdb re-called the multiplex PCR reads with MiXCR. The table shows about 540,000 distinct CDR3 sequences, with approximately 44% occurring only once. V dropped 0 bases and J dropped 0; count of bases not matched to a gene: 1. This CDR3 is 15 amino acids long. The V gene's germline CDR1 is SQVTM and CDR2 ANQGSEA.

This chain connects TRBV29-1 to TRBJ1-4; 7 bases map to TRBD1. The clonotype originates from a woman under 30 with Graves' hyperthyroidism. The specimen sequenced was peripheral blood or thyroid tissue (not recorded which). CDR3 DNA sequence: TGCAGCGTTGAAGATGGGACAGCAACTAATGAAAAACTGTTTTTT. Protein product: CSVEDGTATNEKLFF. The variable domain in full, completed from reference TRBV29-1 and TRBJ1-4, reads SAVISQKPSRDICQRGTSLTIQCQVDSQVTMMFWYRQQPGQSLTLIATANQGSEATYESGFVIDKFPISRPNLTFSTLTVSNMSPEDSSIYLCSVEDGTATNEKLFFGSGTQLSVL.